The T cell receptor (beta chain) under discussion was sequenced for a study of immune evolution from preneoplasia to lung adenocarcinoma. The V gene lost 1 base and the J gene lost 6 bases, with 12 bases spanning the gap. CDR1 is SGHRS and CDR2 is YFSETQ in the germline V gene. This CDR3 comprises 14 residues. Generated by immunoSEQ multiplex PCR, the TCRdb table keeps only in-frame clones and is missing some. The sample includes about 4,900 clones, around 76% of them seen just once. The chain recombines TRBV5-1 with TRBJ2-3; D not resolved. The sample consisted of FFPE minimally invasive lung adenocarcinoma tissue. The origin of this receptor is a person aged 55-80 years with lung adenocarcinoma. CDR3 sequence (DNA): TGCGCCAGCAGCTTGCCAGAGGTGGTGGATACGCAGTATTTT. It is translated as CASSLPEVVDTQYF.